This T cell receptor (beta chain) was obtained from a study of tumor-infiltrating lymphocytes in primary liver carcinoma. Study at large: Samples returned roughly 3.65 to 8 million productive TCRbeta reads, a yield that was similar across tissue types.

Blood RNA originated from unsorted whole blood, with germline DNA additionally extracted. General observations from the study: Tumor top-250-clone fractions significantly exceeded those of blood (p = 0.039). It was tumor-adjacent and tumor-blood pairs that overlapped less than tumor region pairs did.

The CDR3 length is 13 residues. V was pared by 0 bases and J by 13 bases, with 13 bases between. Germline V gene lookup returns CDR1 GTSNPN and CDR2 SVGIG (reference sequence). As to this clonotype: Its cognate antigen is unknown.

TCR beta cDNA was reverse-transcribed from about 0.45 ug of total RNA. The reaction used a constant-region primer and ProtoScript II reverse transcriptase. Three nested multiplex PCR rounds, a slightly modified ARM-PCR method, built the TCR beta libraries. Investigators reported that the first two PCR rounds, at around 10 cycles each, used TRBV1-TRBV30 forward primers with a C-beta reverse primer. MiXCR, run by TCRdb on the multiplex PCR reads, gives a single entry per CDR3 protein. Altogether roughly 330,000 distinct CDR3 sequences are present, almost 65% being singletons, with the ten largest covering about 6.5%.

Sequencing was done on a sample of peripheral blood. This sequence joins TRBV30 and TRBJ1-6; no firm D call. This TCR was recovered from a man aged 40-49 years with primary liver carcinoma and hepatitis B virus infection. The CDR3 reads CAWSVLGPRPLHF. Written as DNA, the CDR3 is TGTGCCTGGAGTGTACTGGGCCCTCGTCCCCTCCACTTT.